The T cell receptor (beta chain) described here comes from a study of blood T cell repertoires in COVID-19. Turning to the study itself: The United States, Italy and Spain supplied acute and convalescent COVID-19 samples. PBMCs, B-cell-depleted T cells, or T cells were the source of the cDNA or gDNA that made up the material.

Germline trimming cut 5 bases from V and 4 bases from J; bases unmatched to any gene: 10. CDR1 is KGHSH, CDR2 LQKENI, per germline. CDR3 length equals 15 residues. In the authors' methods: Cell counts per sample came from amplifying reference gene primers. This table comes from immunoSEQ multiplex PCR, and its TCRdb copy is limited to in-frame clones, with some not included. V, J and clone size were drawn from that table, and D and trimming were deduced from the DNA. The table shows 200,000 to 250,000 clones, with just under 90% occurring only once. Sequenced sample: peripheral blood. The rearrangement links TRBV18 to TRBJ2-5; 7 bases fit TRBD2. This sequence originates from a man in his 60s who had recovered from COVID-19. CDR3 coding DNA: TGTGCCAGCTCATTCCCCGGACTAGTCTCAGAGACCCAGTACTTC. It encodes CASSFPGLVSETQYF.